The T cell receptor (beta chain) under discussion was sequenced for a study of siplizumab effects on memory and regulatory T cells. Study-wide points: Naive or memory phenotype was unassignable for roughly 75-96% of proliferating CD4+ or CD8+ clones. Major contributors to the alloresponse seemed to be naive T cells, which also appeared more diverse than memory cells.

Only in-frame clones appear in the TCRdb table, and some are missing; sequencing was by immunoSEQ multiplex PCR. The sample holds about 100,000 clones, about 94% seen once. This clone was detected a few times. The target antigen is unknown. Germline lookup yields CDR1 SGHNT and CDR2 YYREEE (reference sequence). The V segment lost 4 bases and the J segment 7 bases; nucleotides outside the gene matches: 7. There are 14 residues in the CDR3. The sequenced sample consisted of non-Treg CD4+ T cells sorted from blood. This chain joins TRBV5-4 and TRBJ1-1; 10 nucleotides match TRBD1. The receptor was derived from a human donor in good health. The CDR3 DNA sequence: TGTGCCAGCAGCCCCCCGACAGGGGGCTTTGAAGCTTTCTTT. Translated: CASSPPTGGFEAFF. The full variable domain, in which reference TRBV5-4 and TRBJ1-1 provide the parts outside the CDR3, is ETGVTQSPTHLIKTRGQQVTLRCSSQSGHNTVSWYQQALGQGPQFIFQYYREEENGRGNFPPRFSGLQFPNYSSELNVNALELDDSALYLCASSPPTGGFEAFFGQGTRLTVV.